The rows below give T cell receptor beta chains drawn from one sample of a study of blood T cell repertoires in COVID-19. Produced via immunoSEQ multiplex PCR; TCRdb's table is partial and in-frame only. This table holds 130,000 or so clones, about 86% found once. The sample was peripheral blood. Receptors were obtained from a woman between 55 and 75 years old with acute or convalescent COVID-19. Both conserved end residues are part of each CDR3. The D gene is left open where the match is weak. Rows may omit the clone size; those that give it use once, few, many or a size class.

d_call	clone_size	v_call	j_call	cdr3_nt	cdr3_aa
TRBD2	NA	TRBV6-1	TRBJ2-3	TGTGCCAGCAGTGAAACCCAGCGGGGGAGCACAGATACGCAGTATTTT	CASSETQRGSTDTQYF
NA	NA	TRBV7-5	TRBJ2-3	TGTGCCAGAAGCTCCCACCCCCGGGACAGCGCCCCGACTAGCACAGATACGCAGTATTTT	CARSSHPRDSAPTSTDTQYF
TRBD1	NA	TRBV2	TRBJ1-5	TGTGCCAGCGGGTGGGGAGGCAGGGGGTCTAGTCAGCCCCAGCATTTT	CASGWGGRGSSQPQHF
NA	NA	TRBV11-3	TRBJ1-1	TGTGCCAGCACCCCACTCCAGGGCGGCACTGAAGCTTTCTTT	CASTPLQGGTEAFF
NA	once	TRBV5-1	TRBJ1-3	TGCGCCAGCAGCCTACATCCGACAGGCAACTCTGGAAACACCATATATTTT	CASSLHPTGNSGNTIYF
TRBD2	NA	TRBV9	TRBJ2-1	TGTGCCAGCAGCGTAGCTCCGCGGGGGAGCTCCTACAATGAGCAGTTCTTC	CASSVAPRGSSYNEQFF
TRBD2	NA	TRBV28	TRBJ2-5	TGTGCCAGCCGACCACTTAGCGGGGGGGCCGGAGGGACCCAGTACTTC	CASRPLSGGAGGTQYF
TRBD1	few	TRBV3-1/TRBV3-2	TRBJ1-2	TGTGCCAGCAGCCAACAGGGGGACTATGGCTACACCTTC	CASSQQGDYGYTF
TRBD1	few	TRBV6-2/TRBV6-3	TRBJ1-5	TGTGCCAGCAGTGGGGACAGGGGGCAGGATCAGCCCCAGCATTTT	CASSGDRGQDQPQHF
NA	NA	TRBV5-6	TRBJ1-2	TGTGCCAGCAGCGCCCCGGGAGGGCTGTATGGCTACACCTTC	CASSAPGGLYGYTF
NA	NA	TRBV30	TRBJ2-7	TGTGCCTGGAGTGAATCAGGGGACGAGCAGTACTTC	CAWSESGDEQYF
TRBD2	once	TRBV24-1	TRBJ2-3	TGTGCCACCAGTGATCCCGGCTGGACTAGCGGGGGACGGAGCACAGATACGCAGTATTTT	CATSDPGWTSGGRSTDTQYF
NA	NA	TRBV4-1	TRBJ2-5	TGCGCCAGCAGCCAGGGCGGACAGAGGTGGGAGACCCAGTACTTC	CASSQGGQRWETQYF
TRBD2	NA	TRBV19	TRBJ2-1	TGTGCCAGTAGTATTCCCCGGGGGGGGCTGAGCTACAATGAGCAGTTCTTC	CASSIPRGGLSYNEQFF
NA	NA	TRBV10-3	TRBJ1-5	TGTGCCATCAGTGAGTTGGGGGTGAGGGGGAATCAGCCCCAGCATTTT	CAISELGVRGNQPQHF
TRBD1	NA	TRBV28	TRBJ2-2	TGTGCCAGCACCTTGGGACAGCTCGGCGGGGAGCTGTTTTTT	CASTLGQLGGELFF
TRBD1	NA	TRBV4-2	TRBJ1-2	TGTGCCAGCAGCCAAGAGAGAGCAGGGGGTCGGTATGGCTACACCTTC	CASSQERAGGRYGYTF
TRBD1	NA	TRBV6-2/TRBV6-3	TRBJ2-5	TGTGCCAGCAGTTACGGGACAGGGGCGGTAGGAGAGACCCAGTACTTC	CASSYGTGAVGETQYF
NA	NA	TRBV30	TRBJ1-6	TGTGCCTGGAGGGCAGGGCTAGGGGATTCACCCCTCCACTTT	CAWRAGLGDSPLHF
TRBD2	once	TRBV2	TRBJ2-7	TGTGCCAGCTTCACCCGGGGGGATCTTTCCTACGAGCAGTACTTC	CASFTRGDLSYEQYF
TRBD2	NA	TRBV27	TRBJ2-3	TGTGCCAGCAGTTTATCGTGGGCGGGGGGTCTCTCTAGCACAGATACGCAGTATTTT	CASSLSWAGGLSSTDTQYF
NA	NA	TRBV19	TRBJ2-3	TGTGCCAGTAGTACGTCCGGGACATATAGCACAGATACGCAGTATTTT	CASSTSGTYSTDTQYF
NA	once	TRBV12-3/TRBV12-4	TRBJ1-2	TGTGCCAGCAGTTTTGGGGGGTCTGGCTACACCTTC	CASSFGGSGYTF
NA	NA	TRBV9	TRBJ1-3	TGTGCCAGCAGCGTAGACAGCTCTGGAAACACCATATATTTT	CASSVDSSGNTIYF